Each of the 14 T cell receptor beta chains below was sequenced from the same sample in a study of glioma-infiltrating T cells after dendritic cell vaccination. TCRdb's table, derived via immunoSEQ multiplex PCR, lists solely in-frame clones and lacks some. This sample has about 21,000 clones, with more than 65% found just once. The specimen was blood, collected before dendritic cell vaccination. Receptors originate from a human donor with glioblastoma.

The chain recombines TRBV28 with TRBJ2-3; possible D gene TRBD1, 6 bases. V was cut by 6 bases and J by 2 bases, with 18 bases left in between. This CDR3 is built from 16 residues. Germline V gives CDR1 MDHEN, CDR2 SYDVKM. CDR3 residues: CASSRIRDTNTDTQYF. CDR3 nucleotides: TGTGCCAGCAGCCGTATCCGGGACACAAACACAGATACGCAGTATTTT. The full variable domain, completed using reference TRBV28 and TRBJ2-3, is DVKVTQSSRYLVKRTGEKVFLECVQDMDHENMFWYRQDPGLGLRLIYFSYDVKMKEKGDIPEGYSVSREKKERFSLILESASTNQTSMYLCASSRIRDTNTDTQYFGPGTRLTVL.

Only a few counts were recorded for this clone. This chain joins TRBV7-9 and TRBJ2-1; the D gene is possibly TRBD1 (6 bases). Germline CDR1 reads SEHNR; CDR2 reads FQNEAQ (reference sequence). Trimming cost V 5 bases and J 4 bases, with 15 bases left between them. This CDR3 has 15 amino acids. The CDR3 DNA sequence: TGTGCCAGCAGCCCTTTAGGGGACACTTACAATGAGCAGTTCTTC. Protein: CASSPLGDTYNEQFF.

This clone showed up just a few times. The V gene is TRBV27, the J gene TRBJ1-1; tentative D call: TRBD1 (5 bases). CDR1 and CDR2 (germline): MNHEY, SMNVEV (reference sequence). The CDR3 runs to 17 residues. The V gene lost 3 bases and the J gene lost 0 bases, with 17 bases spanning the gap. This chain's CDR3 is CASSFWGVGDLNTEAFF. DNA of the CDR3: TGTGCCAGCAGTTTCTGGGGAGTCGGGGACTTGAACACTGAAGCTTTCTTT.

A few counts support this clone. The chain employs TRBV7-2 and TRBJ2-1, with 10 bases lining up with TRBD2. J gave up 4 bases and V 5 bases, and 5 bases lay outside the gene matches. Germline CDR1 is SGHTA and CDR2 is FQGNSA. The CDR3 extends over 15 amino acids. The CDR3 nucleotides read TGTGCCAGCAGCCCCGGACTAGCGGATTACAATGAGCAGTTCTTC. Translating gives CASSPGLADYNEQFF.

This rearrangement joins TRBV29-1 to TRBJ1-4; D uncertain. Germline V CDR1 and CDR2: SQVTM, ANQGSEA. The ends were cut back, 4 bases at V and 7 bases at J, with 13 bases in the middle. This CDR3 region has 13 residues. The CDR3 reads CSVGTTSGEKLFF. The CDR3 DNA follows: TGCAGCGTTGGTACCACTTCGGGTGAAAAACTGTTTTTT.

The gene calls are TRBV19 and TRBJ2-5; 10 positions agree with TRBD2. The DNA end is a closer match to TRBJ2-7, so the J assignment may be wrong. Germline values: CDR1 LNHDA, CDR2 SQIVND (reference sequence). CDR3 length: 15 residues. CDR3 in amino acids: CASSRLAGGVHEQYF. CDR3 DNA sequence: TGTGCCAGTTCCCGCTTAGCGGGAGGAGTCCACGAGCAGTACTTC.

CDR3 in amino acids: CASSSSGTGTDTQYF. The CDR3 nucleotides read TGTGCCAGCAGCTCTTCCGGGACAGGGACAGATACGCAGTATTTT. The gene calls are TRBV7-3 and TRBJ2-3, with 9 bases matching TRBD1. The J segment lost 3 bases and the V segment lost 4 bases, leaving 5 bases of the junction unmatched. From germline, CDR1 is SGHTA and CDR2 FQGTGA. This CDR3 has 15 residues.

The V gene is TRBV4-1, the J gene TRBJ2-5; 7 bases agree with TRBD2. The CDR3 is 14 residues long. The V segment lost 8 bases and the J segment 5 bases; nucleotides outside the gene matches: 11. CDR1 is MGHRA, CDR2 YSYEKL, per germline. Written as DNA, the CDR3 is TGCGCCAGCCGATCTGGCGGGAGTGGGGAGACCCAGTACTTC. This sequence encodes CASRSGGSGETQYF.

This chain uses TRBV5-1 with TRBJ2-3; TRBD1 matches 8 bases. This CDR3 has 15 amino acids. Germline assignment: CDR1 SGHRS and CDR2 YFSETQ. V shed 4 bases, J shed 3 bases, and the junction held 7 bases outside the gene matches. CDR3 sequence: CASSPGQGLTDTQYF. The CDR3 coding sequence is TGCGCCAGCAGCCCCGGACAGGGACTGACAGATACGCAGTATTTT.

The V call is TRBV15, the J call TRBJ1-1; D perhaps matches TRBD1 (5 bases). From germline, CDR1 is LNHNV and CDR2 YYDKDF (reference sequence). This CDR3 spans 13 amino acids. The V end lost 0 bases, the J end lost 5 bases, and 7 bases lay between the germline ends. CDR3 nucleotide sequence: TGTGCCACCAGCAGAGATGGGGGGACTGAAGCTTTCTTT. This sequence encodes CATSRDGGTEAFF.

The chain carries TRBV5-1 and TRBJ2-7; D not certain. V was pared by 3 bases and J by 2 bases, with 9 bases between. Germline V lookup: CDR1 SGHRS, CDR2 YFSETQ. The CDR3 runs 13 residues. The CDR3 sequence: CASSSQSTYEQYF. The CDR3 DNA reads TGCGCCAGCAGCTCACAGAGCACCTACGAGCAGTACTTC.

The chain carries TRBV7-2 and TRBJ2-7, with 9 bases that match TRBD2. Germline lookup yields CDR1 SGHTA and CDR2 FQGNSA. J was trimmed by 4 bases and V by 7 bases; bases with no gene match: 8. CDR3 length: 14 amino acids. The CDR3 region has the DNA TGTGCCAGCAAAATAGCGGGAGAAAGGTACGAGCAGTACTTC. This codes for CASKIAGERYEQYF. Variable domain in full (rest from reference TRBV7-2 and TRBJ2-7): GAGVSQSPSNKVTEKGKDVELRCDPISGHTALYWYRQSLGQGLEFLIYFQGNSAPDKSGLPSDRFSAERTGGSVSTLTIQRTQQEDSAVYLCASKIAGERYEQYFGPGTRLTVT.

This chain joins TRBV19 and TRBJ2-3, with TRBD2 matching over 8 bases. The germline V gene has CDR1 LNHDA and CDR2 SQIVND (reference sequence). The CDR3 runs to 15 residues. With V trimmed by 7 bases and J by 2 bases, 8 bases remained unmatched. The CDR3 DNA sequence: TGTGCCAGTATGGGGGCGGGAGGCTACACAGATACGCAGTATTTT. It encodes CASMGAGGYTDTQYF. Together with reference TRBV19 and TRBJ2-3, the CDR3 gives the full variable domain: DGGITQSPKYLFRKEGQNVTLSCEQNLNHDAMYWYRQDPGQGLRLIYYSQIVNDFQKGDIAEGYSVSREKKESFPLTVTSAQKNPTAFYLCASMGAGGYTDTQYFGPGTRLTVL.

This chain uses TRBV5-1 with TRBJ1-1; no firm D call. Germline CDR1 is SGHRS and CDR2 is YFSETQ. CDR3 length: 13 residues. With 4 bases removed from V and 11 bases from J, the gap between germline ends came to 18 bases. CDR3 bases: TGCGCCAGCAGCCCGGAGCCCCGGTCACCGGCTTTCTTT. It codes for CASSPEPRSPAFF.